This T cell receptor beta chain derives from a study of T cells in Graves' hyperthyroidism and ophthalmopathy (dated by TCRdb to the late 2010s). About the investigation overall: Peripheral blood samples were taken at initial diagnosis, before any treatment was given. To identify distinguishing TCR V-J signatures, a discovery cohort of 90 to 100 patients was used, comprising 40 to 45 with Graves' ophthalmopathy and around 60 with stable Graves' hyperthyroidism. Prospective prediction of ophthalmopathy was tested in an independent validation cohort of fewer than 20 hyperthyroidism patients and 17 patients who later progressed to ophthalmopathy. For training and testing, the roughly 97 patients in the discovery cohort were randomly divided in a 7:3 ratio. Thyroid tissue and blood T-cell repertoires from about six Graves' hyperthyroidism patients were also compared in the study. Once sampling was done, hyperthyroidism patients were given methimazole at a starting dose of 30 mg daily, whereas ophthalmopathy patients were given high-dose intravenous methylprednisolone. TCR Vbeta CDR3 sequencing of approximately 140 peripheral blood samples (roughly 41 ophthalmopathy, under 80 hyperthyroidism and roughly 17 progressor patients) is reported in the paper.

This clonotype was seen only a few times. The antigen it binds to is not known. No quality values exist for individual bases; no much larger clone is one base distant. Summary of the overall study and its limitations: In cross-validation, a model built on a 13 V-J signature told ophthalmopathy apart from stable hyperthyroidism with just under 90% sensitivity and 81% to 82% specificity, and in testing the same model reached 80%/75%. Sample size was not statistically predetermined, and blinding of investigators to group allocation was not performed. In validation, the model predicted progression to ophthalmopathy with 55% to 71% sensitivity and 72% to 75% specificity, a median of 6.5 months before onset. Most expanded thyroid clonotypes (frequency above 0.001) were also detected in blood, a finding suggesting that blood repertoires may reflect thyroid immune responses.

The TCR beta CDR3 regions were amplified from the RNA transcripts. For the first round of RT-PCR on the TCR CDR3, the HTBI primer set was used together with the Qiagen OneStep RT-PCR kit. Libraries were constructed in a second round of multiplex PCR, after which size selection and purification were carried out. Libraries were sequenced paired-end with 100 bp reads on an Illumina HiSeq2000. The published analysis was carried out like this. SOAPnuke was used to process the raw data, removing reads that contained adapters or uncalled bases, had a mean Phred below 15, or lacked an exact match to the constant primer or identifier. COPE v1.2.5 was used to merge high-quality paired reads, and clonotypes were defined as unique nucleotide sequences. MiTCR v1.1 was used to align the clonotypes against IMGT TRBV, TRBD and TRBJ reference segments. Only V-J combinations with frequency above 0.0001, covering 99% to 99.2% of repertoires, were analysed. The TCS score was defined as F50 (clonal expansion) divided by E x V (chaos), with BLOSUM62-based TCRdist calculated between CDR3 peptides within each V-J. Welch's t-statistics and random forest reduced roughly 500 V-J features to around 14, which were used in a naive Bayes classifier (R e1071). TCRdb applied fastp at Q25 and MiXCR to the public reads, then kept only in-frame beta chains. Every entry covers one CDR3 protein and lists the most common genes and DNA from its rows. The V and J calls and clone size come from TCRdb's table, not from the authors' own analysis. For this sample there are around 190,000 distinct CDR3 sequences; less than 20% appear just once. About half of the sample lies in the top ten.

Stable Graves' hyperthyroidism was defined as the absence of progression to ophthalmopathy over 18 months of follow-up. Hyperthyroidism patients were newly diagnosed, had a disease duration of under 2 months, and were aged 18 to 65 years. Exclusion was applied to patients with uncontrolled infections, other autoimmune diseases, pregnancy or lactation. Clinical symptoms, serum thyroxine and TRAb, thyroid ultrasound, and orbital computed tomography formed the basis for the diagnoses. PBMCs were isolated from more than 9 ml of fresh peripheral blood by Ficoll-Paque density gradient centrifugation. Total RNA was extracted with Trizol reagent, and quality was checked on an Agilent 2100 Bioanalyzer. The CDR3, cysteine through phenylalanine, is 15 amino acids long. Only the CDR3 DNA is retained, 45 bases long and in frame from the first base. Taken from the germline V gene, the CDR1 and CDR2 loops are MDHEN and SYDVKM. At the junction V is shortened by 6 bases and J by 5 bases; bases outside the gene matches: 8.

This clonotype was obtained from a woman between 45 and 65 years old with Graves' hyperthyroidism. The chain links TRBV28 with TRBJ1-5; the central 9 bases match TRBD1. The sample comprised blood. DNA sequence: TGTGCCAGCAGCTCCGGGACAGGGTTTTATCAGCCCCAGCATTTT. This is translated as CASSSGTGFYQPQHF.